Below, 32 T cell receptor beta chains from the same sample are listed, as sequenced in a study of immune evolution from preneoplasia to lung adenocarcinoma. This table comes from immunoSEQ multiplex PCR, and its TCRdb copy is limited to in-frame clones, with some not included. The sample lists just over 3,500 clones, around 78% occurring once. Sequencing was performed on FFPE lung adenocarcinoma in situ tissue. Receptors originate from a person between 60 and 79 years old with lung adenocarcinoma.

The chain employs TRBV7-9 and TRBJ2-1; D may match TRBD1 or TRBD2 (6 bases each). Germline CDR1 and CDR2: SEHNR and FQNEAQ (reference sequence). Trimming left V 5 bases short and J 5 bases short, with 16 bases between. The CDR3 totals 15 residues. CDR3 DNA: TGTGCCAGCAGCCCACCTCGGGGGCTGGACAATGAGCAGTTCTTC. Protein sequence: CASSPPRGLDNEQFF.

The CDR3 DNA is TGTGCCAGCAGAAGGACAGGGAGAAATTCACCCCTCCACTTT. It yields the protein CASRRTGRNSPLHF. J is TRBJ1-6 and V is TRBV6-5; TRBD1 aligns across 8 bases. From germline, CDR1 is MNHEY and CDR2 SVGAGI. V dropped 6 bases and J dropped 7; count of bases not matched to a gene: 5. CDR3 length equals 14 residues.

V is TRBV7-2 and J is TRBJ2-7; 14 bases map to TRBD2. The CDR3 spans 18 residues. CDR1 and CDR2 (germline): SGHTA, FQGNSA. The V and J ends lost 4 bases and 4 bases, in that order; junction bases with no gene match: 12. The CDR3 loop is CASSSERRLAGGPYEQYF. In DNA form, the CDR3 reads TGTGCCAGCAGCTCCGAAAGGCGACTAGCGGGGGGGCCTTACGAGCAGTACTTC. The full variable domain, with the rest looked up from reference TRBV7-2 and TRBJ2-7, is GAGVSQSPSNKVTEKGKDVELRCDPISGHTALYWYRQSLGQGLEFLIYFQGNSAPDKSGLPSDRFSAERTGGSVSTLTIQRTQQEDSAVYLCASSSERRLAGGPYEQYFGPGTRLTVT.

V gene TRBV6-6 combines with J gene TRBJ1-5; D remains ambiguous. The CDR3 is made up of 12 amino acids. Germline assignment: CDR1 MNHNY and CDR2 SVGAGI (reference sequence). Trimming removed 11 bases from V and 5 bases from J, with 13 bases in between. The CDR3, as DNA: TGTGCCCACGGTCCGGGTTATCAGCCCCAGCATTTT. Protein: CAHGPGYQPQHF.

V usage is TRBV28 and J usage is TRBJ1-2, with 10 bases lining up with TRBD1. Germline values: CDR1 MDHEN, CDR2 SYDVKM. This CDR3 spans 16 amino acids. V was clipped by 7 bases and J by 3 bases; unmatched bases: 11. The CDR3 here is CASNRAGTGADYGYTF. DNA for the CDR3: TGTGCCAGCAACAGGGCGGGGACAGGGGCAGACTATGGCTACACCTTC.

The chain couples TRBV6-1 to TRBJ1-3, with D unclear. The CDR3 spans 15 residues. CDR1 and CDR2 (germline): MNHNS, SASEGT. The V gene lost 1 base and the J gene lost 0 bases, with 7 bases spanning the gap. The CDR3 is CASSEGQTSGNTIYF. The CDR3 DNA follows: TGTGCCAGCAGTGAAGGGCAGACCTCTGGAAACACCATATATTTT.

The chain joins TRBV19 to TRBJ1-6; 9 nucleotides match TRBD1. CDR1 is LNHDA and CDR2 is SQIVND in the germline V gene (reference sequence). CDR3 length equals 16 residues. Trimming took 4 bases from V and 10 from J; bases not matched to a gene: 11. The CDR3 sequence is CASSTPTGQGGSPLHF. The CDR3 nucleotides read TGTGCCAGTAGTACACCCACGGGACAGGGCGGATCACCCCTCCACTTT. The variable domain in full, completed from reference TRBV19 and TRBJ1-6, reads DGGITQSPKYLFRKEGQNVTLSCEQNLNHDAMYWYRQDPGQGLRLIYYSQIVNDFQKGDIAEGYSVSREKKESFPLTVTSAQKNPTAFYLCASSTPTGQGGSPLHFGNGTRLTVT.

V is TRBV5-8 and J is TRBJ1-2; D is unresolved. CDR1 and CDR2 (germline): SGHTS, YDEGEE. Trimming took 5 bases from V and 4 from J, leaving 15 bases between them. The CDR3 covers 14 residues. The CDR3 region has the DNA TGTGCCAGCAGATTAGGAAGCTCTCTCTATGGCTACACCTTC. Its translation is CASRLGSSLYGYTF.

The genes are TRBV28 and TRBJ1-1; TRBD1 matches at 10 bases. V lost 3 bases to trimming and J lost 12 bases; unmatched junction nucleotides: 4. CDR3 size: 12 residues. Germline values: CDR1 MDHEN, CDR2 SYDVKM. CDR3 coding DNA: TGTGCCAGCAGTTTGGACAGGGGGGAATCTTTCTTT. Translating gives CASSLDRGESFF.

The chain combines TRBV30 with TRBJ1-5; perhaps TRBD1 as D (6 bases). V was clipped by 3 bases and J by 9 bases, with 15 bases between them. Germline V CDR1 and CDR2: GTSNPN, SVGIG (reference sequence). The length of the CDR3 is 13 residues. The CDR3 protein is CAWSGQPGRPQHF. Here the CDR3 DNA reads TGTGCCTGGAGCGGACAGCCCGGTCGGCCCCAGCATTTT.

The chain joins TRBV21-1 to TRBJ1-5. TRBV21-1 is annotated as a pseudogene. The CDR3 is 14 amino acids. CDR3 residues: CASSKVGGDQPQHF. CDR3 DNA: TGTGCCAGCAGCAAAGTCGGGGGGGACCAGCCCCAGCATTTT.

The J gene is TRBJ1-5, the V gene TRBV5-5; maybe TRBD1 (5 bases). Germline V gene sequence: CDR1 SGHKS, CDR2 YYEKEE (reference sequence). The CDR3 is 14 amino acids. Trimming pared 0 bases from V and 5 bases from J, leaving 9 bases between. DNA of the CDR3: TGTGCCAGCAGCTTGGGCAGGGACTATCAGCCCCAGCATTTT. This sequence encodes CASSLGRDYQPQHF.

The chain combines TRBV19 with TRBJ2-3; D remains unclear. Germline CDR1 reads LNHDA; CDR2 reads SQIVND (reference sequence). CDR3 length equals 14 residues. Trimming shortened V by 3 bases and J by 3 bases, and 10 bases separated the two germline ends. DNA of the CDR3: TGTGCCAGTAGTATTGTAGGGCTAACAGATACGCAGTATTTT. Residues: CASSIVGLTDTQYF.

The CDR3 bases are TGTGCCAGCACCAGGACAGTAGATGAAAAACTGTTTTTT. This codes for CASTRTVDEKLFF. The chain uses TRBV2 and TRBJ1-4; a possible D gene is TRBD1 (6 bases). With 7 bases removed from V and 6 bases from J, the gap between germline ends came to 12 bases. The germline V gene has CDR1 SNHLY and CDR2 FYNNEI. CDR3 length equals 13 residues.

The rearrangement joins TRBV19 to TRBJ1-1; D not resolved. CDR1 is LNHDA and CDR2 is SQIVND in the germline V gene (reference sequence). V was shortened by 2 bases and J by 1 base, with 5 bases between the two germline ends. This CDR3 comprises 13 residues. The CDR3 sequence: CASSISANTEAFF. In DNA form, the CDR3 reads TGTGCCAGTAGTATATCAGCGAACACTGAAGCTTTCTTT.

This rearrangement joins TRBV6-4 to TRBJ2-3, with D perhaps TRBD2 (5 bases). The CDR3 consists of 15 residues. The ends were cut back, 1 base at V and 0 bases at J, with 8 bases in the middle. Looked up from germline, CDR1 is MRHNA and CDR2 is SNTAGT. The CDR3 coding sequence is TGTGCCAGCAGTGACTTGAGGACTAGCACAGATACGCAGTATTTT. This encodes CASSDLRTSTDTQYF.

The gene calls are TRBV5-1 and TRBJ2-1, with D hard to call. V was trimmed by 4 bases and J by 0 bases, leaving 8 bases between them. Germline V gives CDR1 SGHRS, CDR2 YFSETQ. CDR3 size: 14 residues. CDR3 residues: CASSVGNSYNEQFF. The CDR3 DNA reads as TGCGCCAGCAGCGTAGGAAACTCCTACAATGAGCAGTTCTTC.

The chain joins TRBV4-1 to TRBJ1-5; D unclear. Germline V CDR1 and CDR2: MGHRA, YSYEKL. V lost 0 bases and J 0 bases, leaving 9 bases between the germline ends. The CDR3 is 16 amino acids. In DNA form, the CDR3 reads TGCGCCAGCAGCCAAGAGGAACAGTATAGCAATCAGCCCCAGCATTTT. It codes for CASSQEEQYSNQPQHF.

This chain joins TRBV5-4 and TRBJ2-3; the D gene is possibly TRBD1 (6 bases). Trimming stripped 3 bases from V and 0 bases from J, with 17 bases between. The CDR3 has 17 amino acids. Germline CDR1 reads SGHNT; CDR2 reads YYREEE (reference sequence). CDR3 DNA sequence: TGTGCCAGCAGCTCCCGGGACATATCATCTAGCACAGATACGCAGTATTTT. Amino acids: CASSSRDISSSTDTQYF.

CDR3: CAWPPPEVPPSPLHF. CDR3 DNA: TGTGCCTGGCCCCCCCCGGAGGTGCCCCCTTCACCCCTCCACTTT. The gene calls are TRBV30 and TRBJ1-6; no reliable D call. The CDR3 is made up of 15 amino acids. V was trimmed by 5 bases and J by 9 bases, leaving 20 bases between them. CDR1 and CDR2 (germline): GTSNPN, SVGIG (reference sequence).

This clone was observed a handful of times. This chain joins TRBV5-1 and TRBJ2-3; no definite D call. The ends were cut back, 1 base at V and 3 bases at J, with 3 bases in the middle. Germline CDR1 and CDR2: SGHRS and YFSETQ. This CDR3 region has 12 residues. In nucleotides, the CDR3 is TGCGCCAGCAGCTTGTGGACAGATACGCAGTATTTT. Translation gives CASSLWTDTQYF.

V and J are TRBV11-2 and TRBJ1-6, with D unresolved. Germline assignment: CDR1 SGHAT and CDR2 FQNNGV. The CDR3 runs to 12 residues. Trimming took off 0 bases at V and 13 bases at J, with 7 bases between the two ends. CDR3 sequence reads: CASSLDLGPLHF. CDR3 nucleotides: TGTGCCAGCAGCTTAGATCTGGGGCCCCTCCACTTT.

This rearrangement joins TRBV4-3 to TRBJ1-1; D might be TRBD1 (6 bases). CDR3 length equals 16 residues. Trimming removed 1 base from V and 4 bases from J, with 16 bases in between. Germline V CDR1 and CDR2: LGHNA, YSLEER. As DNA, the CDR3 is TGCGCCAGCAGCCAAGCCATAGGAGAACAGGGCACTGAAGCTTTCTTT. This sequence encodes CASSQAIGEQGTEAFF.

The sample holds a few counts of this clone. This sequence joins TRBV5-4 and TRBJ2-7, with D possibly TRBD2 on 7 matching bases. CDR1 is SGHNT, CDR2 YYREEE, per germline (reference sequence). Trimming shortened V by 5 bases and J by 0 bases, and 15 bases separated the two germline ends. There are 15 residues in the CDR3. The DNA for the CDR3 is TGTGCCAGCAGTTGGACAGCGGGGAGCTCCTACGAGCAGTACTTC. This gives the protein CASSWTAGSSYEQYF.

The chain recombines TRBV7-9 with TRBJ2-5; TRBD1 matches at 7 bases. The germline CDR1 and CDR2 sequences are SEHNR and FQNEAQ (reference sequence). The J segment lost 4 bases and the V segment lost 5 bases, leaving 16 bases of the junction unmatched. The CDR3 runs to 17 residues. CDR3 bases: TGTGCCAGCAGCCCCACCGTCCAGGGACAGCTACGAGAGACCCAGTACTTC. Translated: CASSPTVQGQLRETQYF.

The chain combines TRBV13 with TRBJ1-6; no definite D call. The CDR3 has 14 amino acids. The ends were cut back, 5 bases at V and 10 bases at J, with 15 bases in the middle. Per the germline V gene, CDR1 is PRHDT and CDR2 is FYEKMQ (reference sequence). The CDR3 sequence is CASSMTGMGSPLHF. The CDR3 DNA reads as TGTGCCAGCAGCATGACTGGCATGGGCTCACCCCTCCACTTT.

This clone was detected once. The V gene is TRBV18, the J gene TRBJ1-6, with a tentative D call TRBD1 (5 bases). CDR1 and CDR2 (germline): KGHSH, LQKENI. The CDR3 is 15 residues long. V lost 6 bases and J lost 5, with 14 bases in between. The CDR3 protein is CASSREPGNNSPLHF. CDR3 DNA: TGTGCCAGCTCCCGTGAGCCAGGGAATAATTCACCCCTCCACTTT.

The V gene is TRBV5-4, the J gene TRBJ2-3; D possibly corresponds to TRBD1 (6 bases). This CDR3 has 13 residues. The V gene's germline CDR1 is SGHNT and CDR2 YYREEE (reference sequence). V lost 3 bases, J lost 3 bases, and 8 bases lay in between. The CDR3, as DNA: TGTGCCAGCAGCTCCCAGGGGACAGATACGCAGTATTTT. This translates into CASSSQGTDTQYF.

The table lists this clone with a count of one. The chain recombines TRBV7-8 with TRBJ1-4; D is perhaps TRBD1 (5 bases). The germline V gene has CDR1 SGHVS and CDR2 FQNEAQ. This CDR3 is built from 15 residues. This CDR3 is CQTTLRGGANEKLFF. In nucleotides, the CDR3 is TGTCAGACCACCTTACGTGGGGGTGCTAATGAAAAACTGTTTTTT.

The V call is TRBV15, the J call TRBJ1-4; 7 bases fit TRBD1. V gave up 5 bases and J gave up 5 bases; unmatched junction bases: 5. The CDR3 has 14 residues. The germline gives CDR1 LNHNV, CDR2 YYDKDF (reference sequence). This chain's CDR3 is CATSSTGPNEKLFF. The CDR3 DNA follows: TGTGCCACCAGCTCGACAGGGCCCAATGAAAAACTGTTTTTT.

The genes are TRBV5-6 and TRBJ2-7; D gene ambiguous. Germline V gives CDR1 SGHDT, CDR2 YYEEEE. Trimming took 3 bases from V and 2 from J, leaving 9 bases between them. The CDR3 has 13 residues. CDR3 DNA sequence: TGTGCCAGCAGCTCGGACGGAGCCTACGAGCAGTACTTC. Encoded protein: CASSSDGAYEQYF.

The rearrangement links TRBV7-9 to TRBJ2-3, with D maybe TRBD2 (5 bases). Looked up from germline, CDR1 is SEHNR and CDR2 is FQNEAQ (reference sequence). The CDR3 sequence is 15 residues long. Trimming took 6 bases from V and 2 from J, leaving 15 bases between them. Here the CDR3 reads CASRHRGQPTDTQYF. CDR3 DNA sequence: TGTGCCAGCAGACACAGAGGGCAGCCCACAGATACGCAGTATTTT.